This T cell receptor beta chain is from a study of blood T cell repertoires in COVID-19. Across the study: Samples came from the United States, Italy and Spain, spanning acute and convalescent COVID-19. In each case, the material was cDNA or gDNA derived from T cells, B-cell-depleted T cells, or PBMCs.

Germline V lookup: CDR1 SGHRS, CDR2 YFSETQ. V shed 2 bases and J shed 2 bases, with 12 bases lying between them. CDR3 length: 15 amino acids. Authors' processing steps: Nucleated cell number was recorded as an estimate derived from reference gene primer amplification. Some clones are missing from TCRdb's copy, which holds only in-frame ones; the method was immunoSEQ multiplex PCR. The DNA was the basis for D and trimming; V, J and clone size are from that table. This table holds approximately 75,000 clones, roughly 89% found once. The chain carries TRBV5-1 and TRBJ2-3; maybe TRBD1 (6 bases). Sequencing was carried out using peripheral blood. This sequence was found in a man aged 55 to 69 with acute or convalescent COVID-19. The CDR3 nucleotides are TGCGCCAGCAGCTTAGAGGACAGACACACAGATACGCAGTATTTT. This sequence encodes CASSLEDRHTDTQYF.